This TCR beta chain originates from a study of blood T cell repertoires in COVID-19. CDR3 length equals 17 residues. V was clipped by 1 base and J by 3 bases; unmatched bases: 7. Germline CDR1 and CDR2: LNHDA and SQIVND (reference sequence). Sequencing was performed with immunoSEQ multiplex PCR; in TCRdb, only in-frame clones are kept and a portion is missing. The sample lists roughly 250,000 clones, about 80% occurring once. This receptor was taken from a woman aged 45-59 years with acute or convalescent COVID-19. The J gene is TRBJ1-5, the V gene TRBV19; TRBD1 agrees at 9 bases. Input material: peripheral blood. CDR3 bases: TGTGCCAGTAGTATAGTTCAGGGGACAGGGAACAATCAGCCCCAGCATTTT. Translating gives CASSIVQGTGNNQPQHF.